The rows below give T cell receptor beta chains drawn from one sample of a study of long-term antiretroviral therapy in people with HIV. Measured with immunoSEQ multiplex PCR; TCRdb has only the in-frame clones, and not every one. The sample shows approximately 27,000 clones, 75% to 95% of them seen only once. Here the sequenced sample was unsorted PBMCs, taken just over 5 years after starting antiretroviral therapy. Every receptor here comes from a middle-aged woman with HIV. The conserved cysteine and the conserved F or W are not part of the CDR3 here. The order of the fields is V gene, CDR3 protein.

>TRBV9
ASSPTDYNEQF
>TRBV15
ATSGQGSSYEQY
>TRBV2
ASSAGQNSYEQY
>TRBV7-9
ASSSRQGFPTNEKLF
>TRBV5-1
ASSTGTLNYGYT
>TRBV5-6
ASSLGGFDGYT
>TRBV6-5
ASSYPGVYNEQF
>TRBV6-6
ATQTGNNEKLF
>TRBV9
ASSVGDATRQY
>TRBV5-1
ASSWPGGGQETQY
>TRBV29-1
SVETPKDYGYT
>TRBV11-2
ASSQNLGGERETQY
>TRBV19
ASSIGLGTSGSGSPYEQY
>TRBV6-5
ASSYYRLNGEAF
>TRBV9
ASSAPGGPKAQY
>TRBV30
AWGDRNTEAF
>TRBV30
AWSARGQSYNEQF
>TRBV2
ASLRGRNYGYT
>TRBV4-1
ASSQDPFGATAYNSPLH
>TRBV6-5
ASSPTGQINEKLF
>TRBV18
ASSRLAGESNEQF
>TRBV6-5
ASSAGTGFYNEQF
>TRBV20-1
SARDGNGYT
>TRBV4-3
ASSQDTGTYGYT
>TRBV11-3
ASSFSTGSLAGELF
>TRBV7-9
ASSLDAGRFSYNEQF
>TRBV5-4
ASSLDRGSGNTIY
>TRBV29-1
SVRHAGGYNEQF
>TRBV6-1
ASRGRVSDTQY
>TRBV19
ASSFGVGEAF
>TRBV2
ASSDQGLNTEAF
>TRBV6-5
ASSYSPSSLANEQF
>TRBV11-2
ASSFATASSYEQY
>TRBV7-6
ASGQKGYGYT
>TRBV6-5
ASSYDGGSSYEQY
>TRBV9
ASSAPGSGNTIY
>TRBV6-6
ASTDSSYEQY
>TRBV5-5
ASHPNRGGSEQF
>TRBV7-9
ASSLPHGQGNTGELF
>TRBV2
ASSGETGGSNSPLH
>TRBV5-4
ASSSRESRRNTEAF
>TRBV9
ASSVPRAGGPGDTQY
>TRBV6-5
ASSSTRQPTDYGYT
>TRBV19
ASSLQGRAGNTIY
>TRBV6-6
ASSYSKQGGYGYT
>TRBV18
ASSRRDTPYGYT
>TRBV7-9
ASSLDEPRMEKLF